Each of the 28 T cell receptor beta chains below was sequenced from the same sample in a study of OX40 agonist ivuxolimab in advanced cancers. Here immunoSEQ multiplex PCR was the method, and the copy in TCRdb shows in-frame clones only, minus some. The table has roughly 80,000 clones, over 75% seen once. Here the sequenced sample was CD4+ or CD8+ T cells sorted from blood, taken in a trial of the OX40 agonist ivuxolimab. These receptors were taken from an adult with an advanced solid tumor such as melanoma, head and neck, liver or kidney cancer.

This chain uses TRBV29-1 with TRBJ2-7; no clear D gene. Trimming took off 7 bases at V and 1 base at J, with 11 bases between the two ends. This CDR3 region has 12 residues. The germline CDR1 and CDR2 sequences are SQVTM and ANQGSEA. The CDR3 region has the DNA TGCAGCGCCAGTACCCAGTCCTACGAGCAGTACTTC. This gives the protein CSASTQSYEQYF.

The chain carries TRBV6-5 and TRBJ1-1; a possible D gene is TRBD1 (5 bases). The CDR3 runs to 15 residues. V lost 6 bases, J lost 5 bases, and 19 bases lay in between. The germline CDR1 and CDR2 sequences are MNHEY and SVGAGI. CDR3: CASSGRVGAWTEAFF. In DNA, the CDR3 is TGTGCCAGCAGCGGGAGAGTTGGGGCTTGGACTGAAGCTTTCTTT.

The chain couples TRBV7-3 to TRBJ2-3, with D perhaps matching TRBD1 or TRBD2 (6 bases each). Trimming left V 1 base short and J 1 base short, with 12 bases between. The CDR3 covers 16 residues. Germline CDR1 SGHTA, CDR2 FQGTGA. The CDR3 protein is CASSLIAGHGTDTQYF. Here the CDR3 DNA reads TGTGCCAGCAGCTTAATTGCGGGACATGGCACAGATACGCAGTATTTT.

This clone was found a few times. The chain couples TRBV28 to TRBJ2-2; a possible D gene is TRBD2 (5 bases). Germline CDR1 MDHEN, CDR2 SYDVKM. The CDR3 totals 16 residues. Trimming shortened V by 6 bases and J by 6 bases, and 20 bases separated the two germline ends. The chain's CDR3 is CASRPLSVKGSGELFF. CDR3 nucleotide sequence: TGTGCCAGCAGGCCTCTTAGCGTAAAGGGCTCCGGGGAGCTGTTTTTT.

This clone was observed once. One junction end does not reproduce the germline sequence, and a read error may be involved. The CDR3 region has the DNA TGTGCCCGGAGCAAGGGAGGTACCGAGCAGTACTTC. Protein sequence: CARSKGGTEQYF. The V gene is TRBV30, the J gene TRBJ2-7, with a possible D match to TRBD2 (6 bases). There are 12 residues in the CDR3. CDR1 is GTSNPN, CDR2 SVGIG, per germline (reference sequence). Drawing the rest from reference TRBV30 and TRBJ2-7, the complete variable domain is SQTIHQWPATLVQPVGSPLSLECTVEGTSNPNLYWYRQAAGRGLQLLFYSVGIGQISSEVPQNLSASRPQDRQFILSSKKLLLSDSGFYLCARSKGGTEQYFGPGTRLTVT.

J is TRBJ1-6 and V is TRBV6-1, with unresolved D. This CDR3 comprises 12 residues. Per the germline V gene, CDR1 is MNHNS and CDR2 is SASEGT. V was trimmed by 8 bases and J by 13 bases, leaving 15 bases between them. The CDR3 DNA reads TGTGCCAGCCGTCTCGTGGAGATCCCCCTCCACTTT. This codes for CASRLVEIPLHF.

A single count supports this clone. The chain recombines TRBV4-1 with TRBJ2-3; D gene ambiguous. CDR1 and CDR2 (germline): MGHRA, YSYEKL. The CDR3 is 17 amino acids. Deletions cut 0 bases from V and 2 bases from J, with 15 bases between. CDR3 nucleotide sequence: TGCGCCAGCAGCCAAGAATATAGGATAGCTAACACAGATACGCAGTATTTT. Translated: CASSQEYRIANTDTQYF.

In this sample, this clone turned up once. The rearrangement links TRBV9 to TRBJ2-7; possibly TRBD1 for D (5 bases). Trimming left V 3 bases short and J 6 bases short, with 16 bases between. There are 14 residues in the CDR3. Germline V CDR1 and CDR2: SGDLS, YYNGEE. Written as DNA, the CDR3 is TGTGCCAGCAGCGCTAGGGTTGAAAGGGGCGAGCAGTACTTC. Its protein product is CASSARVERGEQYF.

The V and J genes are TRBV7-9 and TRBJ1-6; 8 bases fit TRBD1. V shed 4 bases and J 10 bases; nucleotides not matched to a gene: 6. Germline-derived CDR1 and CDR2 are SEHNR and FQNEAQ (reference sequence). The CDR3 runs to 14 residues. The CDR3 bases are TGTGCCAGCAGCTCCGGACAGGGAGTCTCACCCCTCCACTTT. The encoded protein is CASSSGQGVSPLHF.

The rearrangement uses TRBV9 and TRBJ2-2; D remains ambiguous. There are 15 residues in the CDR3. With 1 base removed from V and 0 bases from J, the gap between germline ends came to 7 bases. From germline, CDR1 is SGDLS and CDR2 YYNGEE. CDR3 region: CASSVLGTNTGELFF. The CDR3 nucleotides read TGTGCCAGCAGCGTACTGGGGACGAACACCGGGGAGCTGTTTTTT.

This clone has only one observation. The rearrangement joins TRBV6-6 to TRBJ1-1; D gene unclear. The V and J ends lost 5 bases and 5 bases respectively, with 12 bases between them. This CDR3 region has 13 residues. CDR1 MNHNY and CDR2 SVGAGI come from the germline V gene (reference sequence). The CDR3 spells CASSPRGGTEAFF. CDR3 in DNA: TGTGCCAGCAGTCCCCGGGGTGGGACTGAAGCTTTCTTT.

Only one count was recorded for this clone. V is TRBV5-6 and J is TRBJ2-2, with 16 positions matching TRBD2. Per the germline V gene, CDR1 is SGHDT and CDR2 is YYEEEE. Trimming took 4 bases from V and 2 from J; bases not matched to a gene: 8. This CDR3 spans 19 amino acids. The CDR3 is CASSPGTSGGALNTGELFF. For the CDR3, the DNA is TGTGCCAGCAGCCCGGGGACTAGCGGGGGGGCTTTAAACACCGGGGAGCTGTTTTTT. Based on the CDR3 plus reference TRBV5-6 and TRBJ2-2, the full variable domain is DAGVTQSPTHLIKTRGQQVTLRCSPKSGHDTVSWYQQALGQGPQFIFQYYEEEERQRGNFPDRFSGHQFPNYSSELNVNALLLGDSALYLCASSPGTSGGALNTGELFFGEGSRLTVL.

The V call is TRBV14, the J call TRBJ2-4, with 7 bases that match TRBD1. Germline V gives CDR1 SGHDN, CDR2 FVKESK. The CDR3 consists of 15 residues. With V trimmed by 3 bases and J by 7 bases, 9 bases remained unmatched. CDR3 nucleotide sequence: TGTGCCAGCAGCCAGATCACAGGGGTAGGGAACATTCAGTACTTC. This codes for CASSQITGVGNIQYF.

This chain connects TRBV7-8 to TRBJ1-2, with 10 bases lining up with TRBD1. Germline CDR1 is SGHVS and CDR2 is FQNEAQ. The CDR3 covers 16 residues. V trimming: 9 bases; J trimming: 8 bases; junction bases outside the gene matches: 18. Written as DNA, the CDR3 is TGTGCCAGTAATCCCACGGGACAGGGGCGCCTTCACGGCTACACCTTC. Translating gives CASNPTGQGRLHGYTF.

The chain employs TRBV6-1 and TRBJ1-5, with D possibly matching TRBD1 (5 bases). Trimming stripped 3 bases from V and 6 bases from J, with 6 bases between. The germline gives CDR1 MNHNS, CDR2 SASEGT. The CDR3 runs 12 residues. CDR3 nucleotides: TGTGCCAGCAGTGACAGGGTTCAGCCCCAGCATTTT. As protein: CASSDRVQPQHF.

The V and J genes are TRBV7-9 and TRBJ2-7; 15 positions match TRBD2. Looked up from germline, CDR1 is SEHNR and CDR2 is FQNEAQ (reference sequence). CDR3 length: 19 residues. Unmatched junction bases numbered 13, after V lost 6 bases and J lost 1 base. The CDR3 sequence: CASSSLGTSGRRGSYEQYF. Here the CDR3 DNA reads TGTGCCAGCAGTTCCCTAGGGACTAGCGGGAGGAGGGGATCCTACGAGCAGTACTTC.

The chain has TRBV7-2 and TRBJ1-4; TRBD1 might be the D (5 bases). Germline V gives CDR1 SGHTA, CDR2 FQGNSA. The V and J ends lost 1 base and 5 bases respectively, with 11 bases between them. The CDR3 is 15 amino acids. The CDR3 sequence: CASSLGSRANEKLFF. CDR3 sequence (DNA): TGTGCCAGCAGCTTAGGGAGCAGGGCGAATGAAAAACTGTTTTTT.

The chain carries TRBV7-8 and TRBJ1-5; D remains unclear. The V gene lost 1 base and the J gene lost 3 bases, with 13 bases spanning the gap. The CDR3 extends over 16 amino acids. CDR1 and CDR2 (germline): SGHVS, FQNEAQ. CDR3 DNA: TGTGCCAGCAGCTTAGGATTTTTCGAACCCAATCAGCCCCAGCATTTT. This codes for CASSLGFFEPNQPQHF.

The chain has TRBV10-3 and TRBJ2-2; D remains unclear. CDR3 length: 11 amino acids. Trimming took off 8 bases at V and 3 bases at J, with 4 bases between the two ends. Germline V gene sequence: CDR1 ENHRY, CDR2 SYGVKD. This chain's CDR3 is CAILDTGELFF. Written as DNA, the CDR3 is TGTGCCATCCTCGACACCGGGGAGCTGTTTTTT.

The chain is built from TRBV5-1 and TRBJ2-2; the match to TRBD1 covers 8 bases. Unmatched junction bases numbered 8, after V lost 4 bases and J lost 6 bases. The germline CDR1 and CDR2 sequences are SGHRS and YFSETQ. The CDR3 spans 15 residues. Here the CDR3 DNA reads TGCGCCAGCAGCCCGACAGGGGACGACTCCGGGGAGCTGTTTTTT. Encoded protein: CASSPTGDDSGELFF.

The rearrangement links TRBV6-5 to TRBJ1-5, with D unclear. The CDR3 is 13 residues long. V was trimmed by 0 bases and J by 7 bases, leaving 7 bases between them. Germline V lookup: CDR1 MNHEY, CDR2 SVGAGI. The CDR3 nucleotides are TGTGCCAGCAGTTACTCAGCGTACCAGCCCCAGCATTTT. Amino acids: CASSYSAYQPQHF.

The genes are TRBV9 and TRBJ2-5; D unclear. The CDR3 covers 14 residues. Trimming stripped 0 bases from V and 2 bases from J, with 8 bases between. Germline V lookup: CDR1 SGDLS, CDR2 YYNGEE. CDR3 sequence: CASSVDGRQETQYF. For the CDR3, the DNA is TGTGCCAGCAGCGTAGACGGACGGCAAGAGACCCAGTACTTC.

The V gene is TRBV4-1, the J gene TRBJ1-4, with D possibly TRBD1 on 5 matching bases. Germline CDR1 and CDR2: MGHRA and YSYEKL. Trimming removed 4 bases from V and 7 bases from J, with 16 bases in between. There are 15 residues in the CDR3. Here the CDR3 DNA reads TGCGCCAGCAGCCCCGGACACTTAGACGGTGAAAAACTGTTTTTT. Encoded protein: CASSPGHLDGEKLFF.

The CDR3 sequence: CASSYSTSNQPQHF. The CDR3 nucleotides are TGTGCCAGCAGTTACTCGACGAGCAATCAGCCCCAGCATTTT. This chain connects TRBV6-5 to TRBJ1-5, with D uncertain. There are 14 residues in the CDR3. Germline-derived CDR1 and CDR2 are MNHEY and SVGAGI. The ends were cut back, 0 bases at V and 1 base at J, with 4 bases in the middle.

This chain connects TRBV5-1 to TRBJ2-2; 8 bases align to TRBD1. The V and J ends lost 6 bases and 6 bases, in that order; junction bases with no gene match: 7. Germline-derived CDR1 and CDR2 are SGHRS and YFSETQ. The CDR3 runs to 14 residues. The CDR3 nucleotides are TGCGCCAGCATCCAGACAGGGGTTCCCGGGGAGCTGTTTTTT. The encoded protein is CASIQTGVPGELFF.

The chain is built from TRBV5-1 and TRBJ2-1, with D perhaps being TRBD1 or TRBD2 (5 bases each). This CDR3 comprises 15 residues. The V and J ends lost 0 bases and 4 bases respectively, with 11 bases between them. Germline V lookup: CDR1 SGHRS, CDR2 YFSETQ. The CDR3 DNA sequence: TGCGCCAGCAGCTTGGGGGGGAACCCATACAATGAGCAGTTCTTC. This encodes CASSLGGNPYNEQFF.

The rearrangement links TRBV5-1 to TRBJ1-2; possibly TRBD1 for D (5 bases). The germline V gene encodes CDR1 SGHRS and CDR2 YFSETQ. CDR3 size: 14 residues. V dropped 2 bases and J dropped 4 bases, with 12 bases sitting between them. CDR3 sequence reads: CASSLGGVGYGYTF. As DNA, the CDR3 is TGCGCCAGCAGCTTAGGAGGGGTAGGCTATGGCTACACCTTC.

V is TRBV30 and J is TRBJ1-6, with D uncertain. V lost 2 bases, J lost 4 bases, and 6 bases lay in between. CDR1 GTSNPN and CDR2 SVGIG come from the germline V gene (reference sequence). The CDR3 runs 13 residues. The CDR3 coding sequence is TGTGCCTGGAGTCCGGGGTATAATTCACCCCTCCACTTT. Protein: CAWSPGYNSPLHF.